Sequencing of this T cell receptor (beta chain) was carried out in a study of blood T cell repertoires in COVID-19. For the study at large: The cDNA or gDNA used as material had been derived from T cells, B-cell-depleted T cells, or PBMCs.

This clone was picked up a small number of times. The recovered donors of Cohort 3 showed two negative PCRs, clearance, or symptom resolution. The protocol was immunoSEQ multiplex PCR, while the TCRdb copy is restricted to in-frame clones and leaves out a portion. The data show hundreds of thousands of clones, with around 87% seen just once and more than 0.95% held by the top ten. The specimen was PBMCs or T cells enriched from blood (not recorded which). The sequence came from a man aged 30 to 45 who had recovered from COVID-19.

This chain's CDR3 is CASSISSGGPPYNEQFF. In DNA form, the CDR3 reads TGTGCCAGCAGCATTTCCTCCGGAGGGCCTCCCTACAATGAGCAGTTCTTC. The chain joins TRBV7-9 to TRBJ2-1, with a possible D match to TRBD2 (6 bases). Deletions cut 5 bases from V and 2 bases from J, with 19 bases between. The V gene's germline CDR1 is SEHNR and CDR2 FQNEAQ (reference sequence). The CDR3 runs 17 residues.